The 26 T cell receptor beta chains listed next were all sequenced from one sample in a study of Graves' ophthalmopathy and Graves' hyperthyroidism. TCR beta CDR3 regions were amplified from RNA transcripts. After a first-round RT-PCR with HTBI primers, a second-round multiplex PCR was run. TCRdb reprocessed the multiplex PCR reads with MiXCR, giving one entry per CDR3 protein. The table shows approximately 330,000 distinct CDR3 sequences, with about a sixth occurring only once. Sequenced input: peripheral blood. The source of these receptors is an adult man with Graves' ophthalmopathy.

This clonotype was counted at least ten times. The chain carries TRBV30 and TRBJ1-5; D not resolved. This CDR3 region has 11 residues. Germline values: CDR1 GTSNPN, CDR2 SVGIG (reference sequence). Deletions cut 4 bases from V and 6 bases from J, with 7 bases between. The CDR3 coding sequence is TGTGCCTGGATCCCCCCTCAGCCCCAGCATTTT. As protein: CAWIPPQPQHF. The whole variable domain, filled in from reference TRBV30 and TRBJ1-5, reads SQTIHQWPATLVQPVGSPLSLECTVEGTSNPNLYWYRQAAGRGLQLLFYSVGIGQISSEVPQNLSASRPQDRQFILSSKKLLLSDSGFYLCAWIPPQPQHFGDGTRLSIL.

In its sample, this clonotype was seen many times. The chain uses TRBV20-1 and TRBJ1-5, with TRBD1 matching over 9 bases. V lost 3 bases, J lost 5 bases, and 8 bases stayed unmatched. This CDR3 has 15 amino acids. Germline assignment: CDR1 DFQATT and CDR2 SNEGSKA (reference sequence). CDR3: CSASGGTGWYQPQHF. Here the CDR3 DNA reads TGCAGTGCTAGTGGGGGGACAGGGTGGTATCAGCCCCAGCATTTT.

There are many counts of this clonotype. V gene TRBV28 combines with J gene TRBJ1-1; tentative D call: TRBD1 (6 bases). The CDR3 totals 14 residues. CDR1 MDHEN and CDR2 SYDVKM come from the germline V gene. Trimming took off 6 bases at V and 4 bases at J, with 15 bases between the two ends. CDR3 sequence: CASREGGPGTEAFF. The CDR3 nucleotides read TGTGCCAGCAGGGAGGGGGGGCCTGGCACTGAAGCTTTCTTT. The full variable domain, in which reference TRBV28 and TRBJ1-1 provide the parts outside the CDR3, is DVKVTQSSRYLVKRTGEKVFLECVQDMDHENMFWYRQDPGLGLRLIYFSYDVKMKEKGDIPEGYSVSREKKERFSLILESASTNQTSMYLCASREGGPGTEAFFGQGTRLTVV.

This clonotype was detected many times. The CDR3 region is CASTEESRQGECGANVLTF. As DNA, the CDR3 is TGTGCCAGCACCGAGGAAAGTCGACAGGGGGAATGTGGGGCCAACGTCCTGACTTTC. The rearrangement links TRBV6-6 to TRBJ2-6; 9 bases agree with TRBD1. Germline V CDR1 and CDR2: MNHNY, SVGAGI (reference sequence). Unmatched junction bases numbered 16, after V lost 7 bases and J lost 3 bases. This CDR3 region has 19 residues.

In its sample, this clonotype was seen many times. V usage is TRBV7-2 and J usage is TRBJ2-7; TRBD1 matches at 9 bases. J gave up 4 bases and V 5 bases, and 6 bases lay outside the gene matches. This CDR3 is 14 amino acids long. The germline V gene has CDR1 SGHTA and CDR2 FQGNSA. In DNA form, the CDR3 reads TGTGCCAGCAGCACCGGGACAGGGCTATACGAGCAGTACTTC. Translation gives CASSTGTGLYEQYF.

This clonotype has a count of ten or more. The CDR3 reads CASSEDRVGRNTEAFF. Here the CDR3 DNA reads TGTGCCAGCAGCGAAGACAGGGTAGGAAGGAACACTGAAGCTTTCTTT. The chain uses TRBV7-8 and TRBJ1-1, with 7 bases identical to TRBD1. Germline CDR1 and CDR2: SGHVS and FQNEAQ. J gave up 1 base and V 5 bases, and 10 bases lay outside the gene matches. This CDR3 comprises 16 residues.

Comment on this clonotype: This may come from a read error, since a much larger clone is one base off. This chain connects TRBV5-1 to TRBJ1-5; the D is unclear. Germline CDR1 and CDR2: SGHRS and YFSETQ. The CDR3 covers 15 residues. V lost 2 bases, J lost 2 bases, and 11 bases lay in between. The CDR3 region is CASSFGHGGNQPQHF. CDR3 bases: TGCGCCAGCAGCTTTGGCCACGGAGGCAATCAGCCCCAGCATTTT.

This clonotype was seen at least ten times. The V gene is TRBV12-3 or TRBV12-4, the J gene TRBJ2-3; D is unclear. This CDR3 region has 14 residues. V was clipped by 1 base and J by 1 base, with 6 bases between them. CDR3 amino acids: CASSLDHGTDTQYF. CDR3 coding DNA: TGTGCCAGCAGTTTAGATCACGGCACAGATACGCAGTATTTT.

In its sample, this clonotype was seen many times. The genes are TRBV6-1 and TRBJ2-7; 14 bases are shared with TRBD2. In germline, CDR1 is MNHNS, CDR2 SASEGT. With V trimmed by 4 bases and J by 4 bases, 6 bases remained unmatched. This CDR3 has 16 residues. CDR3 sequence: CASSGGLAGGGYEQYF. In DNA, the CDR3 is TGTGCCAGCAGTGGAGGACTAGCGGGAGGAGGGTACGAGCAGTACTTC.

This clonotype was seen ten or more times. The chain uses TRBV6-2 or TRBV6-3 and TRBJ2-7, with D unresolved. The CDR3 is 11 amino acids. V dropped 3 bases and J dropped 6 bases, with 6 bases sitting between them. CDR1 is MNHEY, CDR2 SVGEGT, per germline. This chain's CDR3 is CASSYTAEQYF. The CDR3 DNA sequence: TGTGCCAGCAGTTATACCGCCGAGCAGTACTTC.

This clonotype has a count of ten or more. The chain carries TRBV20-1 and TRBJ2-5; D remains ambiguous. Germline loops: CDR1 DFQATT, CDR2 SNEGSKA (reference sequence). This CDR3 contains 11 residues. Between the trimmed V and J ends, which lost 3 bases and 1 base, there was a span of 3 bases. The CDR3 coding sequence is TGCAGTGCTAGTGTCCAAGAGACCCAGTACTTC. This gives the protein CSASVQETQYF.

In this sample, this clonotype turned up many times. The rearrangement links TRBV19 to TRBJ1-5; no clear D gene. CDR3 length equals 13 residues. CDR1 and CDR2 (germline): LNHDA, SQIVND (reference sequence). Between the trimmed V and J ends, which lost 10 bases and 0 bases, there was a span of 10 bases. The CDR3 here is CATADYSNQPQHF. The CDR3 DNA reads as TGTGCCACCGCGGATTATAGCAATCAGCCCCAGCATTTT.

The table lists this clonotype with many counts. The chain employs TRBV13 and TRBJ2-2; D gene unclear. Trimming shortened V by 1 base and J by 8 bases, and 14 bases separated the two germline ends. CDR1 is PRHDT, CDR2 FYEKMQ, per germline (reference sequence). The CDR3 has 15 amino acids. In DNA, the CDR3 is TGTGCCAGCAGCTTAGCCCGACTCCAAAAAGGGGAGCTGTTTTTT. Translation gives CASSLARLQKGELFF.

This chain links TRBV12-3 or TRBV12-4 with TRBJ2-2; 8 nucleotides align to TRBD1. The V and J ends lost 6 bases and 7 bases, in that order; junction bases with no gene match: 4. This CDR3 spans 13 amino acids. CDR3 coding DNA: TGTGCCAGCAGCACAACAGGGGGCGGGGAGCTGTTTTTT. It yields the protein CASSTTGGGELFF.

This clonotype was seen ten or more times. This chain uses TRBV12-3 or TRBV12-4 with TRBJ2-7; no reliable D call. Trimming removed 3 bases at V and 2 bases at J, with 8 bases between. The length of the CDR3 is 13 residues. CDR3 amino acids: CASSFGTTYEQYF. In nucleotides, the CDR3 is TGTGCCAGCAGTTTTGGCACGACCTACGAGCAGTACTTC.

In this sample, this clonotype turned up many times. As DNA, the CDR3 is TGTGCCAGCAGCCTTGATAGGGTAGCGAACACTGAAGCTTTCTTT. This gives the protein CASSLDRVANTEAFF. V is TRBV7-3 and J is TRBJ1-1; D is ambiguous. Trimming removed 5 bases at V and 1 base at J, with 14 bases between. Looked up from germline, CDR1 is SGHTA and CDR2 is FQGTGA. This CDR3 has 15 amino acids.

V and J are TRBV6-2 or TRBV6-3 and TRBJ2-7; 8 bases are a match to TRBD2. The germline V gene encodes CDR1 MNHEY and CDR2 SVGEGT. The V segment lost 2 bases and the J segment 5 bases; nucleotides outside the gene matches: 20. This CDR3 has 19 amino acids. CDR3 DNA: TGTGCCAGCAGTTACCCAGACGGAGGGACCAGCGGGAGCGGCCACGAGCAGTACTTC. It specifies CASSYPDGGTSGSGHEQYF.

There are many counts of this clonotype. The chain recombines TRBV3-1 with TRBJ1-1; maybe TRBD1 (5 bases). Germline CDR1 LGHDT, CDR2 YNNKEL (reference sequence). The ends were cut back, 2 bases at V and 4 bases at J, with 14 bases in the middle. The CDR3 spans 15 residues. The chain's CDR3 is CASSQFLLRGTEAFF. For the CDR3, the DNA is TGTGCCAGCAGCCAATTCCTGTTAAGGGGCACTGAAGCTTTCTTT.

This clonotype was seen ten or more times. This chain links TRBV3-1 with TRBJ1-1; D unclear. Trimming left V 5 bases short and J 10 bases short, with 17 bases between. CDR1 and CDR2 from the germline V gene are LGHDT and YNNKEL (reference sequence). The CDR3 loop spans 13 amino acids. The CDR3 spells CASSKGSQSVAFF. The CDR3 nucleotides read TGTGCCAGCAGCAAAGGGAGCCAGTCAGTAGCTTTCTTT.

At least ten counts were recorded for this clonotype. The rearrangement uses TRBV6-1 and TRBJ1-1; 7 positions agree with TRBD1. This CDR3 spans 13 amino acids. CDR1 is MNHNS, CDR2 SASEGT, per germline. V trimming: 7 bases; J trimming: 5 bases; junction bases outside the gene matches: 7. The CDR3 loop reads CASIQGHRTEAFF. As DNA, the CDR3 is TGTGCCAGCATACAGGGGCATAGGACTGAAGCTTTCTTT.

DNA of the CDR3: TGCAGCGTTGGAGGGGAGCGGGGGCCCACCGGGGAGCTGTTTTTT. It specifies CSVGGERGPTGELFF. The rearrangement uses TRBV29-1 and TRBJ2-2; 8 nucleotides line up with TRBD2. Trimming took 4 bases from V and 4 from J; bases not matched to a gene: 8. CDR1 is SQVTM and CDR2 is ANQGSEA in the germline V gene. This CDR3 has 15 residues.

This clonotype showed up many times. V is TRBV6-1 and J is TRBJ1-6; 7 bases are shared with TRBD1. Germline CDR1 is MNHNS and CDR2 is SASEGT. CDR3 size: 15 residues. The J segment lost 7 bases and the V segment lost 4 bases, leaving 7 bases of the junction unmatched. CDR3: CASSGVTGVNSPLHF. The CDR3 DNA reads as TGTGCCAGCAGTGGAGTCACAGGGGTCAATTCACCCCTCCACTTT.

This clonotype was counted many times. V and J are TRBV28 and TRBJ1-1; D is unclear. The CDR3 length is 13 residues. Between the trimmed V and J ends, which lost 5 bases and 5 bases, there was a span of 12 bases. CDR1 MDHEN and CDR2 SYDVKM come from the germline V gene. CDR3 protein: CASSMYMRTEAFF. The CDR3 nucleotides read TGTGCCAGCAGTATGTACATGAGAACTGAAGCTTTCTTT.

The CDR3, as DNA: TGTGCCAGCAGTTTAGAGGTGGGGGGCACTGAAGCTTTCTTT. This codes for CASSLEVGGTEAFF. The rearrangement uses TRBV28 and TRBJ1-1; D perhaps matches TRBD1 (5 bases). Germline V lookup: CDR1 MDHEN, CDR2 SYDVKM. The CDR3 consists of 14 residues. The V and J ends lost 2 bases and 4 bases respectively, with 11 bases between them.

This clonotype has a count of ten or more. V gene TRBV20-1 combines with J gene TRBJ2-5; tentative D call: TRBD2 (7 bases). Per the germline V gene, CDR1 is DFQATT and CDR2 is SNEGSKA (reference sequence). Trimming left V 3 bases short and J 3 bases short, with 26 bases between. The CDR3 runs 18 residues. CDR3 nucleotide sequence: TGCAGTGCTAGTTCGGCCGGGGGGCTATTTGTTAGCAAAGAGACCCAGTACTTC. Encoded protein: CSASSAGGLFVSKETQYF.

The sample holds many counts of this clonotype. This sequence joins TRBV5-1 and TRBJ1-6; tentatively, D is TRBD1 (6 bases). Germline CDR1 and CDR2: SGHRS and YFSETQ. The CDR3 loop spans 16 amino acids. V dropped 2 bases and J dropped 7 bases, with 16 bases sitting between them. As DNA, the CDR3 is TGCGCCAGCAGCTTCGACAGGCTAACATCAAATTCACCCCTCCACTTT. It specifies CASSFDRLTSNSPLHF.